This TCR beta chain was observed in a study of T cell changes during pregnancy in multiple sclerosis (dated by TCRdb to about 2019). About the study as a whole: In women with multiple sclerosis, the researchers looked at how the T cell repertoire shifted as pregnancy progressed.

A single count supports this clone. Its antigen remains undetermined. Base qualities are not provided; no much larger clone lies one nucleotide away. Receptor libraries were prepared by the immunoSEQ multiplex PCR assay. TCRdb limited this immuneACCESS table to in-frame rearrangements with V and J called. A share of clones is missing; checked studies link under half to unresolved V genes, and the rest is unexplained. Within this sample are roughly 97,000 clones, with 90% of them counted one time only. Around 0.78% of the sample rests with the top ten. The sequence derives from a female donor in good health, enrolled as a control in a pregnancy study. The input for sequencing was peripheral blood, taken in the second trimester of pregnancy.

The DNA reads TGTGCCAGCAGCAGGGGACAGGGGCAGGTTGAAAAACTGTTTTTT. It specifies CASSRGQGQVEKLFF. The chain employs TRBV5-4 and TRBJ1-4, with 10 central nucleotides matching TRBD1. The germline V gene encodes CDR1 SGHNT and CDR2 YYREEE (reference sequence). The CDR3 measures 15 amino acids from cysteine to phenylalanine. The DNA shown is the 45-base CDR3, in frame from base 1. V is pruned by 4 bases and J by 7 bases, leaving 7 bases of the junction without a gene match.